This T cell receptor (beta chain) was observed in a study of T cells after somatic rescue of genetic block. Sequencing used immunoSEQ multiplex PCR; TCRdb keeps in-frame clones, though not all of them. This table holds roughly 71,000 clones, around 90% found once. The CDR3 is 14 residues long. Per germline, CDR1 SGHRS and CDR2 YFSETQ. After removal of 0 bases from V and 4 bases from J, the junction contained 4 bases not matched to a gene. The sample was peripheral blood mononuclear cells (PBMCs). The TCR sequence derives from a man aged 25-40 years. This chain links TRBV5-1 with TRBJ2-7, with 7 bases fitting TRBD1. CDR3 in amino acids: CASSLATGWYEQYF. The CDR3 DNA follows: TGCGCCAGCAGCTTGGCGACAGGGTGGTACGAGCAGTACTTC.